The 27 T cell receptor beta chains listed next were all sequenced from one sample in a study of CD4+ T cells in melanoma (dated by TCRdb to between 2021 and 2022). The method was the immunoSEQ multiplex PCR assay. TCRdb re-hosts the immuneACCESS table, in-frame sequences only. Its copies lack some clones; in the studies checked, an unresolved V gene accounts for under half of them, and the cause for the rest is not known. This sample gives about 140,000 clones in total; 80% to 95% of them show up just once. The biggest ten clones account for approximately 1.4% of the sample. These TCRs come from a human donor with melanoma.

The chain employs TRBV13 and TRBJ2-5; 9 bases agree with TRBD2. The CDR3 is made up of 14 amino acids. J gave up 1 base and V 4 bases, and 1 base lay outside the gene matches. The germline CDR1 and CDR2 sequences are PRHDT and FYEKMQ (reference sequence). CDR3 region: CASSSLAGQETQYF. The CDR3 coding sequence is TGTGCCAGCAGCTCACTAGCGGGCCAAGAGACCCAGTACTTC.

The chain recombines TRBV11-2 with TRBJ1-4; possible D gene TRBD1, 5 bases. The CDR3 runs 15 residues. Trimming took 5 bases from V and 7 from J, leaving 17 bases between them. Germline CDR1 and CDR2: SGHAT and FQNNGV. CDR3 bases: TGTGCCAGCAGCCAGAACTCCCTCGGGGGTGAAAAACTGTTTTTT. Translated: CASSQNSLGGEKLFF. Combining the CDR3 with reference TRBV11-2 and TRBJ1-4 gives the whole variable domain EAGVAQSPRYKIIEKRQSVAFWCNPISGHATLYWYQQILGQGPKLLIQFQNNGVVDDSQLPKDRFSAERLKGVDSTLKIQPAKLEDSAVYLCASSQNSLGGEKLFFGSGTQLSVL.

There are a few counts of this clone. This chain connects TRBV19 to TRBJ1-6; D ambiguous. The V end was cut by 5 bases, the J end by 2 bases, with 7 bases between. CDR1 LNHDA and CDR2 SQIVND come from the germline V gene (reference sequence). The CDR3 sequence is 14 residues long. The CDR3 here is CASSLKAYNSPLHF. CDR3 DNA: TGTGCCAGTAGTCTCAAGGCCTATAATTCACCCCTCCACTTT.

This clone was recorded once. Other nucleotide sequences from this sample produce the same CDR3. This chain joins TRBV5-1 and TRBJ2-1; weak D call: TRBD2 (6 bases). The CDR3 is 15 residues long. In germline, CDR1 is SGHRS, CDR2 YFSETQ. Between the trimmed V and J ends, which lost 4 bases and 0 bases, there was a span of 11 bases. CDR3 sequence (DNA): TGCGCCAGCAGCCGGGACGGGAGCTCCTACAATGAGCAGTTCTTC. Its translation: CASSRDGSSYNEQFF.

The genes are TRBV15 and TRBJ2-7; weak D call: TRBD1 (6 bases). Germline values: CDR1 LNHNV, CDR2 YYDKDF (reference sequence). V gave up 0 bases and J gave up 3 bases, with 15 bases separating them. CDR3 length: 16 residues. The CDR3 protein is CATSRDLGDTDYEQYF. Here the CDR3 DNA reads TGTGCCACCAGCAGAGATCTCGGGGACACCGACTACGAGCAGTACTTC.

The rearrangement links TRBV5-1 to TRBJ1-1; unclear D gene. The CDR3 covers 15 residues. V lost 4 bases and J lost 0, with 13 bases in between. Germline V gene data show CDR1 as SGHRS and CDR2 as YFSETQ. The CDR3 DNA follows: TGCGCCAGCAGCACAAACCCCCACCTGAACACTGAAGCTTTCTTT. Its protein product is CASSTNPHLNTEAFF.

The chain couples TRBV6-6 to TRBJ1-2, with D tentatively TRBD1 (5 bases). The CDR3 covers 14 residues. Germline CDR1 MNHNY, CDR2 SVGAGI (reference sequence). V lost 4 bases, J lost 4 bases, and 13 bases lay in between. The CDR3, as DNA: TGTGCCAGCAGTTTCAGGGAGGGTTCCTATGGCTACACCTTC. Its protein is CASSFREGSYGYTF.

This clone was detected only once. This chain joins TRBV19 and TRBJ1-2; D remains unclear. This CDR3 has 14 amino acids. V was trimmed by 3 bases and J by 8 bases, leaving 16 bases between them. CDR1 and CDR2 (germline): LNHDA, SQIVND (reference sequence). The CDR3 is CASSMNLRAWGYTF. The CDR3 DNA sequence: TGTGCCAGTAGTATGAATTTAAGGGCTTGGGGCTACACCTTC.

This clone was seen once. V is TRBV19 and J is TRBJ1-2; D perhaps matches TRBD1 (5 bases). Trimming removed 4 bases at V and 8 bases at J, with 11 bases between. Germline V gene sequence: CDR1 LNHDA, CDR2 SQIVND (reference sequence). There are 12 residues in the CDR3. CDR3 in DNA: TGTGCCAGTAGTACCAGGGATCTCGGCTACACCTTC. Its protein product is CASSTRDLGYTF.

The V call is TRBV7-9, the J call TRBJ2-7, with D uncertain. This CDR3 is built from 13 residues. Germline V gives CDR1 SEHNR, CDR2 FQNEAQ (reference sequence). V gave up 7 bases and J gave up 0 bases, with 10 bases separating them. In nucleotides, the CDR3 is TGTGCCAGCAAGGCCGGCAGCTCCTACGAGCAGTACTTC. This encodes CASKAGSSYEQYF.

The chain employs TRBV4-2 and TRBJ2-3; D call uncertain. Germline CDR1 LGHNA, CDR2 YNFKEQ. The V gene lost 2 bases and the J gene lost 3 bases, with 9 bases spanning the gap. The CDR3 has 14 amino acids. The CDR3 coding sequence is TGTGCCAGCAGCCAACGGACCGAAACAGATACGCAGTATTTT. Amino acid sequence: CASSQRTETDTQYF.

This clone is a singleton in its sample. The rearrangement links TRBV27 to TRBJ1-6, with D uncertain. Trimming stripped 5 bases from V and 8 bases from J, with 13 bases between. Germline V gene lookup returns CDR1 MNHEY and CDR2 SMNVEV (reference sequence). There are 14 residues in the CDR3. CDR3 in DNA: TGTGCCAGCAGTACTGACCCCGGGTATTCACCCCTCCACTTT. This translates into CASSTDPGYSPLHF.

This chain connects TRBV6-4 to TRBJ2-1; 7 bases align to TRBD2. The CDR3 spans 15 residues. The germline CDR1 and CDR2 sequences are MRHNA and SNTAGT. Unmatched junction bases numbered 6, after V lost 0 bases and J lost 7 bases. CDR3: CASSDSTGGVNEQFF. The CDR3 DNA reads TGTGCCAGCAGTGACTCGACGGGGGGAGTGAATGAGCAGTTCTTC.

This clone has a single count. The chain employs TRBV14 and TRBJ1-2, with D tentatively TRBD1 (5 bases). Trimming pared 6 bases from V and 8 bases from J, leaving 16 bases between. This CDR3 has 13 amino acids. The germline CDR1 and CDR2 sequences are SGHDN and FVKESK. This CDR3 is CASSGTAREGYTF. CDR3 nucleotide sequence: TGTGCCAGCAGTGGGACCGCTCGGGAGGGCTACACCTTC.

The V call is TRBV5-6, the J call TRBJ2-3; D remains ambiguous. The V end was cut by 1 base, the J end by 0 bases, with 12 bases between. Germline values: CDR1 SGHDT, CDR2 YYEEEE. The CDR3 consists of 16 residues. CDR3 residues: CASSLFPATSTDTQYF. The CDR3 DNA is TGTGCCAGCAGCTTGTTCCCGGCGACTAGCACAGATACGCAGTATTTT.

CDR3 in DNA: TGCAGCGTTGAAGATCCGAGGGGGAACGGCTACACCTTC. This codes for CSVEDPRGNGYTF. The chain joins TRBV29-1 to TRBJ1-2; possible D gene TRBD1, 6 bases. Germline V CDR1 and CDR2: SQVTM, ANQGSEA. The V end lost 0 bases, the J end lost 8 bases, and 13 bases lay between the germline ends. The CDR3 contains 13 residues.

This clone was counted between two and nine times. This CDR3 is also generated by other DNA sequences in the sample. The J gene is TRBJ2-5, the V gene TRBV13, with TRBD1 matching over 7 bases. V trimming: 5 bases; J trimming: 4 bases; junction bases outside the gene matches: 4. This CDR3 comprises 13 residues. Germline values: CDR1 PRHDT, CDR2 FYEKMQ (reference sequence). DNA of the CDR3: TGTGCCAGCAGCCCGGACAGGAGAGAGACCCAGTACTTC. This sequence encodes CASSPDRRETQYF.

This chain uses TRBV10-3 with TRBJ2-7; 10 bases match TRBD2. After removal of 2 bases from V and 6 bases from J, the junction contained 4 bases not matched to a gene. CDR1 is ENHRY and CDR2 is SYGVKD in the germline V gene. The CDR3 sequence is 14 residues long. CDR3 region: CAISEPGLASEQYF. The CDR3 DNA sequence: TGTGCCATCAGTGAGCCGGGACTAGCGAGCGAGCAGTACTTC.

The chain is built from TRBV9 and TRBJ1-1; a weak D match, TRBD1 (6 bases). With 0 bases removed from V and 4 bases from J, the gap between germline ends came to 10 bases. Germline V gene data show CDR1 as SGDLS and CDR2 as YYNGEE. The CDR3 runs 14 residues. This CDR3 is CASSVAGGPTEAFF. The CDR3 region has the DNA TGTGCCAGCAGCGTAGCTGGGGGGCCCACTGAAGCTTTCTTT.

The V gene is TRBV2, the J gene TRBJ2-5; 12 bases are a match to TRBD2. This CDR3 region has 17 residues. V dropped 1 base and J dropped 5; count of bases not matched to a gene: 8. CDR1 is SNHLY, CDR2 FYNNEI, per germline. CDR3 in amino acids: CASSEGTSGGRFETQYF. In nucleotides, the CDR3 is TGTGCCAGCAGTGAAGGAACTAGCGGGGGGAGGTTTGAGACCCAGTACTTC.

The chain carries TRBV30 and TRBJ1-2; 9 bases align to TRBD1. Germline V gene sequence: CDR1 GTSNPN, CDR2 SVGIG (reference sequence). This CDR3 comprises 14 residues. Trimming at V came to 2 bases and at J to 2 bases, leaving 3 bases not matched to a gene. The CDR3 is CAWSRTGANYGYTF. The CDR3 DNA is TGTGCCTGGAGTAGGACAGGGGCCAACTATGGCTACACCTTC.

J is TRBJ2-2 and V is TRBV9; 11 nucleotides agree with TRBD2. V lost 3 bases and J lost 2; bases outside the gene matches: 6. CDR3 length: 17 residues. Germline V gives CDR1 SGDLS, CDR2 YYNGEE. The CDR3 nucleotides read TGTGCCAGCAGCGCTCGGGGACTAGCGGATAACACCGGGGAGCTGTTTTTT. It codes for CASSARGLADNTGELFF.

The gene calls are TRBV19 and TRBJ1-3; D uncertain. This CDR3 has 14 amino acids. Germline loops: CDR1 LNHDA, CDR2 SQIVND (reference sequence). With 9 bases removed from V and 0 bases from J, the gap between germline ends came to 12 bases. CDR3 in DNA: TGTGCCAGCAGGCCTCGAAACTCTGGAAACACCATATATTTT. Protein sequence: CASRPRNSGNTIYF.

This clone was recorded once. This chain connects TRBV18 to TRBJ1-5; D is uncertain. The length of the CDR3 is 13 residues. Germline CDR1 reads KGHSH; CDR2 reads LQKENI. V was shortened by 5 bases and J by 2 bases, with 7 bases between the two germline ends. The CDR3 loop reads CASSELGNQPQHF. The CDR3 nucleotides are TGTGCCAGCTCAGAATTAGGCAATCAGCCCCAGCATTTT. Filled out from reference TRBV18 and TRBJ1-5, the complete variable domain reads NAGVMQNPRHLVRRRGQEARLRCSPMKGHSHVYWYRQLPEEGLKFMVYLQKENIIDESGMPKERFSAEFPKEGPSILRIQQVVRGDSAAYFCASSELGNQPQHFGDGTRLSIL.

This rearrangement joins TRBV10-3 to TRBJ2-1; 7 positions match TRBD1. J gave up 5 bases and V 2 bases, and 9 bases lay outside the gene matches. CDR1 and CDR2 (germline): ENHRY, SYGVKD. The CDR3 runs to 16 residues. CDR3 sequence: CAISELDRVPHNEQFF. The CDR3 nucleotides are TGTGCCATCAGTGAGCTCGACAGGGTCCCCCACAATGAGCAGTTCTTC.

This clone occurred a few times. Here the CDR3 DNA reads TGCGCCAGCAGTGCAAGTAGGGCAGATACGCAGTATTTT. Amino acids: CASSASRADTQYF. The chain joins TRBV10-1 to TRBJ2-3; D is unresolved. Deletions cut 4 bases from V and 4 bases from J, with 9 bases between. CDR1 is WNHNN and CDR2 is SYGVQD in the germline V gene (reference sequence). CDR3 length: 13 amino acids.

In this sample, this clone turned up once. The chain links TRBV5-1 to TRBJ1-4; D gene unclear. V was trimmed by 0 bases and J by 8 bases, leaving 14 bases between them. Germline CDR1 is SGHRS and CDR2 is YFSETQ. This CDR3 region has 15 residues. This CDR3 reads CASSLVRGTGEKLFF. CDR3 coding DNA: TGCGCCAGCAGCTTGGTACGGGGAACGGGAGAAAAACTGTTTTTT.